The 31 T cell receptor beta chains presented below share a single source sample, sequenced in a study of post-analysis software for immune sequencing data. Prepared TCR beta cDNA libraries contained unique molecular identifiers. TCRdb reprocessed the PCR reads with MiXCR, giving one entry per CDR3 protein. Altogether hundreds of thousands of distinct CDR3 sequences are present, more than 50% being singletons, with the ten largest covering 10% to 12%. These receptors are not linked to any known antigen. Overall study results and limits: Roughly five TRBV segments were significantly more frequent in patients than in controls. TRBV5-6, TRBV5-1 and TRBV20-1 were among these segments.

Sequencing used blood. The source of these receptors is a girl aged 2 to 9 with multiple sclerosis.

The chain links TRBV15 to TRBJ2-1; D not certain. Trimming cost V 0 bases and J 6 bases, with 15 bases left between them. There are 16 residues in the CDR3. The germline CDR1 and CDR2 sequences are LNHNV and YYDKDF (reference sequence). CDR3 in amino acids: CATSRDRSPSFNEQFF. The CDR3 nucleotides read TGTGCCACCAGCAGAGATCGGAGTCCAAGCTTCAATGAGCAGTTCTTC.

This clonotype turned up a few times. This chain uses TRBV10-2 with TRBJ2-7; either TRBD1 or TRBD2 may supply D (5 bases each). V shed 1 base and J shed 2 bases, with 9 bases lying between them. Germline loops: CDR1 WSHSY, CDR2 SAAADI. The CDR3 has 14 amino acids. CDR3 amino acids: CASSEWKGPYEQYF. The CDR3 nucleotides are TGCGCCAGCAGTGAGTGGAAGGGACCCTACGAGCAGTACTTC.

The gene calls are TRBV10-2 and TRBJ2-7; the match to TRBD1 covers 7 bases. V shed 6 bases, J shed 0 bases, and the junction held 5 bases outside the gene matches. The CDR3 is 14 amino acids. The germline CDR1 and CDR2 sequences are WSHSY and SAAADI. CDR3 protein: CASRASGGSYEQYF. The DNA of the CDR3 is TGCGCCAGCAGGGCCTCAGGGGGCTCCTACGAGCAGTACTTC.

The chain employs TRBV12-3 or TRBV12-4 and TRBJ2-7; 8 bases fit TRBD1. The V and J ends lost 2 bases and 11 bases, in that order; junction bases with no gene match: 11. This CDR3 has 14 residues. The DNA of the CDR3 is TGTGCCAGCAGTTTATTGACAGGGGAAGACGACGAGTACTTC. It encodes CASSLLTGEDDEYF.

The chain uses TRBV6-5 and TRBJ2-1; 11 bases align to TRBD2. This CDR3 region has 14 residues. The V and J ends lost 1 base and 9 bases, in that order; junction bases with no gene match: 2. Germline CDR1 and CDR2: MNHEY and SVGAGI. Here the CDR3 DNA reads TGTGCCAGCAGTTACTTAGGACTAGCGGGTGAGCAGTTCTTC. Translating it yields CASSYLGLAGEQFF.

V and J are TRBV7-2 and TRBJ1-5; weak D call: TRBD1 (5 bases). The CDR3 runs to 15 residues. From germline, CDR1 is SGHTA and CDR2 FQGNSA. V was shortened by 5 bases and J by 6 bases, with 17 bases between the two germline ends. The CDR3 DNA reads TGTGCCAGCAGCGCCCGGTGGGGGGGGAGTCAGCCCCAGCATTTT. Its protein is CASSARWGGSQPQHF.

The genes are TRBV7-9 and TRBJ1-1; no firm D call. The CDR3 extends over 14 amino acids. With 1 base removed from V and 7 bases from J, the gap between germline ends came to 13 bases. CDR1 SEHNR and CDR2 FQNEAQ come from the germline V gene (reference sequence). In nucleotides, the CDR3 is TGTGCCAGCAGCTTAGTATCGTCCCGGGGTGAAGCTTTCTTT. It translates to CASSLVSSRGEAFF.

The chain uses TRBV20-1 and TRBJ2-1; D remains unclear. Germline lookup yields CDR1 DFQATT and CDR2 SNEGSKA (reference sequence). Trimming removed 0 bases at V and 5 bases at J, with 14 bases between. The CDR3 loop spans 15 amino acids. This CDR3 is CSARDPRTLNNEQFF. The CDR3 coding sequence is TGCAGTGCTAGAGATCCGCGGACCTTAAACAATGAGCAGTTCTTC.

The chain carries TRBV20-1 and TRBJ2-1; no clear D. The CDR3 is 11 amino acids. Germline CDR1 reads DFQATT; CDR2 reads SNEGSKA (reference sequence). V was shortened by 5 bases and J by 9 bases, with 11 bases between the two germline ends. The CDR3 bases are TGCAGTGCTGCCCAACAGATTGAGCAGTTCTTC. Its protein product is CSAAQQIEQFF.

V and J are TRBV7-9 and TRBJ1-1; 7 bases align to TRBD1. This CDR3 comprises 14 residues. Germline loops: CDR1 SEHNR, CDR2 FQNEAQ (reference sequence). The ends lost 5 bases at V and 1 base at J; junction bases unmatched: 4. CDR3 amino acids: CASSGRDRNTEAFF. DNA for the CDR3: TGTGCCAGCAGCGGTCGGGACAGGAACACTGAAGCTTTCTTT. The full variable domain, its missing parts supplied by reference TRBV7-9 and TRBJ1-1, is DTGVSQNPRHKITKRGQNVTFRCDPISEHNRLYWYRQTLGQGPEFLTYFQNEAQLEKSRLLSDRFSAERPKGSFSTLEIQRTEQGDSAMYLCASSGRDRNTEAFFGQGTRLTVV.

V is TRBV6-2 or TRBV6-3 and J is TRBJ2-3; D call uncertain. The V gene's germline CDR1 is MNHEY and CDR2 SVGEGT. The CDR3 sequence is 12 residues long. V was clipped by 0 bases and J by 5 bases, with 3 bases between them. The chain's CDR3 is CASSYSRDTQYF. The CDR3 DNA reads TGTGCCAGCAGTTACTCAAGAGATACGCAGTATTTT.

The J gene is TRBJ1-2, the V gene TRBV10-3; no clear D. Germline V gene data show CDR1 as ENHRY and CDR2 as SYGVKD. The CDR3 extends over 15 amino acids. The ends were cut back, 0 bases at V and 3 bases at J, with 11 bases in the middle. CDR3 nucleotides: TGTGCCATCAGTGAGTCTGCCACAGCCTACTATGGCTACACCTTC. This codes for CAISESATAYYGYTF.

The chain has TRBV12-3 or TRBV12-4 and TRBJ2-5, with D possibly being TRBD1 or TRBD2 (5 bases each). The end of the DNA aligns better with TRBJ2-7, so the J call may be wrong. The CDR3 is 12 residues long. The CDR3 spells CASSWGSHEQYF. CDR3 DNA sequence: TGTGCCAGCAGTTGGGGGTCTCACGAGCAGTACTTC.

The gene calls are TRBV9 and TRBJ2-1; no clear D gene. Germline CDR1 and CDR2: SGDLS and YYNGEE. V was pared by 5 bases and J by 7 bases, with 10 bases between. The CDR3 is 12 amino acids. CDR3 coding DNA: TGTGCCAGCAGTACCGGTAGGAATGAGCAGTTCTTC. It codes for CASSTGRNEQFF.

There are a few counts of this clonotype. The chain combines TRBV15 with TRBJ2-5; D gene ambiguous. Germline V gene lookup returns CDR1 LNHNV and CDR2 YYDKDF (reference sequence). V dropped 3 bases and J dropped 5 bases, with 10 bases sitting between them. This CDR3 is built from 13 residues. The CDR3 loop reads CATSRDPGETQYF. In DNA, the CDR3 is TGTGCCACCAGCAGGGACCCGGGTGAGACCCAGTACTTC.

The gene calls are TRBV30 and TRBJ2-5; D not certain. The CDR3 runs to 13 residues. The germline CDR1 and CDR2 sequences are GTSNPN and SVGIG (reference sequence). Trimming stripped 2 bases from V and 1 base from J, with 8 bases between. As DNA, the CDR3 is TGTGCCTGGAGTCCCGGACCCCAAGAGACCCAGTACTTC. Translating gives CAWSPGPQETQYF.

This clonotype has only one observation. The chain employs TRBV28 and TRBJ2-1; 7 bases match TRBD2. Germline CDR1 reads MDHEN; CDR2 reads SYDVKM. The CDR3 extends over 20 amino acids. Germline trimming cut 6 bases from V and 6 bases from J; bases unmatched to any gene: 26. CDR3 nucleotides: TGTGCCAGCAGCGGGTTTCAGGAGACAACCGGACTAGAGGCGTTCAATGAGCAGTTCTTC. Protein sequence: CASSGFQETTGLEAFNEQFF.

This chain joins TRBV20-1 and TRBJ1-2; possible D gene TRBD1, 5 bases. Trimming removed 6 bases at V and 4 bases at J, with 15 bases between. Looked up from germline, CDR1 is DFQATT and CDR2 is SNEGSKA (reference sequence). The CDR3 is 13 residues long. CDR3 DNA: TGCAGTGCCCTGGGACCCACTGGCTATGGCTACACCTTC. Its translation: CSALGPTGYGYTF.

J is TRBJ2-3 and V is TRBV20-1; D tentatively fits TRBD1 or TRBD2 (5 bases each). CDR3 length: 13 residues. V was clipped by 5 bases and J by 4 bases, with 13 bases between them. The germline V gene encodes CDR1 DFQATT and CDR2 SNEGSKA (reference sequence). The chain's CDR3 is CSASTPGPDTQYF. The CDR3 DNA follows: TGCAGTGCTTCGACCCCGGGACCAGATACGCAGTATTTT.

The chain combines TRBV5-5 with TRBJ2-7; the match to TRBD1 covers 7 bases. CDR3 length: 15 residues. Germline CDR1 reads SGHKS; CDR2 reads YYEKEE (reference sequence). The ends lost 2 bases at V and 5 bases at J; junction bases unmatched: 10. As DNA, the CDR3 is TGTGCCAGCAGCTTCGCCGGGACAGCGTTCGACGAGCAGTACTTC. Encoded protein: CASSFAGTAFDEQYF.

The rearrangement joins TRBV6-2 or TRBV6-3 to TRBJ1-5; D gene uncertain. CDR1 is MNHEY and CDR2 is SVGEGT in the germline V gene. V dropped 8 bases and J dropped 2 bases, with 22 bases sitting between them. The CDR3 is made up of 17 amino acids. DNA of the CDR3: TGTGCCAGCCGCAACGGCCCTGTGAGGTATCGCAATCAGCCCCAGCATTTT. Its translation: CASRNGPVRYRNQPQHF.

The chain couples TRBV6-2 or TRBV6-3 to TRBJ1-6, with D possibly TRBD1 on 5 matching bases. Per the germline V gene, CDR1 is MNHEY and CDR2 is SVGEGT. Trimming left V 5 bases short and J 9 bases short, with 14 bases between. The CDR3 has 14 residues. CDR3 sequence: CASSGTPLGSPLHF. The CDR3 DNA reads TGTGCCAGCAGTGGGACCCCCCTCGGTTCACCCCTCCACTTT.

The CDR3 region is CASSLSGIRETQYF. In nucleotides, the CDR3 is TGTGCCAGCAGCTTAAGCGGGATCCGAGAGACCCAGTACTTC. The V call is TRBV11-2, the J call TRBJ2-5; 7 bases fit TRBD2. The CDR3 runs to 14 residues. J was trimmed by 4 bases and V by 2 bases; bases with no gene match: 4. Germline CDR1 reads SGHAT; CDR2 reads FQNNGV.

The rearrangement uses TRBV20-1 and TRBJ2-7, with 7 nucleotides matching TRBD2. V gave up 5 bases and J gave up 3 bases; unmatched junction bases: 7. Germline V gene sequence: CDR1 DFQATT, CDR2 SNEGSKA (reference sequence). The CDR3 has 13 amino acids. The chain's CDR3 is CSAFQTSSYEQYF. The CDR3 DNA sequence: TGCAGTGCTTTCCAGACTAGCAGCTACGAGCAGTACTTC.

This chain links TRBV5-1 with TRBJ2-3; 7 nucleotides line up with TRBD1. Germline loops: CDR1 SGHRS, CDR2 YFSETQ. The V segment lost 2 bases and the J segment 4 bases; nucleotides outside the gene matches: 13. This CDR3 is built from 17 residues. For the CDR3, the DNA is TGCGCCAGCAGCTTATCTAGATCGACAGGGTGGTCAGATACGCAGTATTTT. This translates into CASSLSRSTGWSDTQYF.

This clonotype turned up a few times. The chain links TRBV5-1 to TRBJ2-7; no clear D. CDR1 is SGHRS, CDR2 YFSETQ, per germline. The CDR3 length is 13 residues. V was pared by 2 bases and J by 2 bases, with 8 bases between. The CDR3 DNA is TGCGCCAGCAGCTTTACGAGTCCCTACGAGCAGTACTTC. Translated: CASSFTSPYEQYF.

This clonotype was seen a handful of times. The rearrangement joins TRBV20-1 to TRBJ1-6; D is undetermined. The CDR3 has 13 amino acids. Germline-derived CDR1 and CDR2 are DFQATT and SNEGSKA (reference sequence). The V gene lost 4 bases and the J gene lost 6 bases, with 10 bases spanning the gap. The DNA of the CDR3 is TGCAGTGCTATCGAGGGCCTTAATTCACCCCTCCACTTT. Amino acids: CSAIEGLNSPLHF.

This clonotype was detected only a few times. The chain couples TRBV5-1 to TRBJ2-3; TRBD2 aligns across 10 bases. Germline lookup yields CDR1 SGHRS and CDR2 YFSETQ. CDR3 length: 16 amino acids. V dropped 1 base and J dropped 1; count of bases not matched to a gene: 3. Written as DNA, the CDR3 is TGCGCCAGCAGCTTGTACCTAGCGGGGGGCACAGATACGCAGTATTTT. Translated: CASSLYLAGGTDTQYF.

CDR3 loop: CASSQDGGRRETQYF. CDR3 sequence (DNA): TGTGCCAGCAGCCAAGATGGGGGGAGGAGAGAGACCCAGTACTTC. The chain is built from TRBV4-2 and TRBJ2-5; D possibly corresponds to TRBD2 (6 bases). Trimming left V 0 bases short and J 4 bases short, with 12 bases between. Germline lookup yields CDR1 LGHNA and CDR2 YNFKEQ. The CDR3 consists of 15 residues.

The rearrangement uses TRBV20-1 and TRBJ2-1; 12 nucleotides agree with TRBD2. Trimming at V came to 6 bases and at J to 7 bases, leaving 13 bases not matched to a gene. CDR1 is DFQATT and CDR2 is SNEGSKA in the germline V gene (reference sequence). The CDR3 is 16 residues long. The CDR3 loop is CSAAGSLAGGVNEQFF. DNA for the CDR3: TGCAGTGCGGCTGGCTCGCTAGCGGGGGGGGTTAATGAGCAGTTCTTC.

The chain combines TRBV20-1 with TRBJ2-7; D not resolved. V lost 2 bases and J 2 bases, leaving 10 bases between the germline ends. This CDR3 is 13 amino acids long. CDR1 and CDR2 (germline): DFQATT, SNEGSKA (reference sequence). CDR3 DNA: TGCAGTGCTAGAATCGGTACCGCCTACGAGCAGTACTTC. Its translation: CSARIGTAYEQYF.